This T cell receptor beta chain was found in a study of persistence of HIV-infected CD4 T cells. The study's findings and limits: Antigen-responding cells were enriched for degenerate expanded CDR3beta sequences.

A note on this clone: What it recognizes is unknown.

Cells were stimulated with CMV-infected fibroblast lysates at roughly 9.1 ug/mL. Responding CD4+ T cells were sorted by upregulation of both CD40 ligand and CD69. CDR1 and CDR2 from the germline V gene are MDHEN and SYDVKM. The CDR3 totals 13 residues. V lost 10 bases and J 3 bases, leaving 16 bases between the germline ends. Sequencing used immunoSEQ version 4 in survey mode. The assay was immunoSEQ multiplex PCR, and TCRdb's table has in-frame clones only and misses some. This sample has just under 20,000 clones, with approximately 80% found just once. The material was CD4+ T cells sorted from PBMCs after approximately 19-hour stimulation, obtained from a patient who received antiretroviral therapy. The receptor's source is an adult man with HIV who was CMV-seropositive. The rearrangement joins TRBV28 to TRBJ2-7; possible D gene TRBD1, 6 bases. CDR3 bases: TGTGCCACCACCGGGACACTTCGCTACGAGCAGTACTTC. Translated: CATTGTLRYEQYF.